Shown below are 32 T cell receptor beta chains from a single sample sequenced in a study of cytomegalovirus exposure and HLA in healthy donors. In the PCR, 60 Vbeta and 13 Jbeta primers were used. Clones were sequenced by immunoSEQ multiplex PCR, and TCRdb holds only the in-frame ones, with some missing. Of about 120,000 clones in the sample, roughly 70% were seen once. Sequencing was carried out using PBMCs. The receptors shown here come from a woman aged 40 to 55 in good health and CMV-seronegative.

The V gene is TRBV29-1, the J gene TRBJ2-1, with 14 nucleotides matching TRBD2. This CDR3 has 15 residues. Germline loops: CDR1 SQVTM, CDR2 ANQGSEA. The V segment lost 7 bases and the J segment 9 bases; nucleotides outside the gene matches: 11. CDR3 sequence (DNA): TGCAGCGCCGATATAGGGACTAGCGGGAGAGGTGAGCAGTTCTTC. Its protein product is CSADIGTSGRGEQFF.

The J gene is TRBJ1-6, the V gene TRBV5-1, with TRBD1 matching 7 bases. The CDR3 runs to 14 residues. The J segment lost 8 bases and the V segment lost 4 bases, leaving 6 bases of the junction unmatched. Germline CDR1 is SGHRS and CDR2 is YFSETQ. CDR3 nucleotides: TGCGCCAGCAGCGTGGGACAGATTGATTCACCCCTCCACTTT. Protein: CASSVGQIDSPLHF.

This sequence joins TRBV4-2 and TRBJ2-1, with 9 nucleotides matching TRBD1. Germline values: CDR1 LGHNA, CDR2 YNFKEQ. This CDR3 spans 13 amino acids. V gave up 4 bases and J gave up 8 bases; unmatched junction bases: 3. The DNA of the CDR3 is TGTGCCAGCAGCCGGACAGGGGACGATGAGCAGTTCTTC. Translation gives CASSRTGDDEQFF.

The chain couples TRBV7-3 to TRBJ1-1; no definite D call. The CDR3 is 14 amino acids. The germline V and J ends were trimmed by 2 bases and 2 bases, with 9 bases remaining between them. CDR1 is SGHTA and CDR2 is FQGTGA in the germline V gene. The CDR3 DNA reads TGTGCCAGCAGCTTAGTCGGGAGTAACACTGAAGCTTTCTTT. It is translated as CASSLVGSNTEAFF.

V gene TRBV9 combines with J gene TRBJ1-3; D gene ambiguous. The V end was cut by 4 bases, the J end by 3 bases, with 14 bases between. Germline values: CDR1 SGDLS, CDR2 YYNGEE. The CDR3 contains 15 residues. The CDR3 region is CASSPRGGNGNTIYF. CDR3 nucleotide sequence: TGTGCCAGCAGCCCCCGAGGAGGGAATGGAAACACCATATATTTT. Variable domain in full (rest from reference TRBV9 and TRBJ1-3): DSGVTQTPKHLITATGQRVTLRCSPRSGDLSVYWYQQSLDQGLQFLIQYYNGEERAKGNILERFSAQQFPDLHSELNLSSLELGDSALYFCASSPRGGNGNTIYFGEGSWLTVV.

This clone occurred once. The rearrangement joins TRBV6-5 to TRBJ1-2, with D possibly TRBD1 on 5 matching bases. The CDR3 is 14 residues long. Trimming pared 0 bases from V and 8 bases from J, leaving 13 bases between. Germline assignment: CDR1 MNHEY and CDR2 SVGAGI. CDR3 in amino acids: CASSYSVQGDGYTF. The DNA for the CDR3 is TGTGCCAGCAGTTACTCGGTCCAGGGTGACGGCTACACCTTC.

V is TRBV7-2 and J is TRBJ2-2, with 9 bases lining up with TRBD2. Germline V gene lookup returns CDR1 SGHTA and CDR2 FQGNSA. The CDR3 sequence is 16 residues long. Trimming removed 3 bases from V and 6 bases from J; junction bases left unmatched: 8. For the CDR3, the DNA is TGTGCCAGCAGCTTGTCGGCTAGCGGGACCGCCGGGGAGCTGTTTTTT. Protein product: CASSLSASGTAGELFF.

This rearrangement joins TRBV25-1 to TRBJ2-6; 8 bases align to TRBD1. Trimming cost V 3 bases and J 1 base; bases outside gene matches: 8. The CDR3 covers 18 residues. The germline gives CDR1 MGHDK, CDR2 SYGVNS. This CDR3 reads CASSDAWTGSSGANVLTF. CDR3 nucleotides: TGTGCCAGCAGTGACGCGTGGACAGGGTCTTCTGGGGCCAACGTCCTGACTTTC.

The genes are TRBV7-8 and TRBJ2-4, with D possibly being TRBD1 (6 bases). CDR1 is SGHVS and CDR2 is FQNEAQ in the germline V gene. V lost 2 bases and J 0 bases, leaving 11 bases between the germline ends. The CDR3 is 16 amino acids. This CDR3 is CASSLYRVSAKNIQYF. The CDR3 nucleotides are TGTGCCAGCAGCTTATACAGGGTTTCAGCCAAAAACATTCAGTACTTC.

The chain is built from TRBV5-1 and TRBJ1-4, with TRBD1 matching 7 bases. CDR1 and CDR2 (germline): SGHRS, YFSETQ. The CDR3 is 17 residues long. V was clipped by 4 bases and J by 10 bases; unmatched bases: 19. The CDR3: CASSRDPGQWRYGKLFF. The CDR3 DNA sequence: TGCGCCAGCAGCAGGGACCCGGGACAGTGGCGATATGGAAAACTGTTTTTT.

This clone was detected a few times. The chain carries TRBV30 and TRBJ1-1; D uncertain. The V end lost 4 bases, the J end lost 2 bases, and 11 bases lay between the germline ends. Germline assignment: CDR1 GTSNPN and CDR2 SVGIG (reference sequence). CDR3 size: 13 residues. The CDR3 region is CAWIRQANTEAFF. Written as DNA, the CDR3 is TGTGCCTGGATCCGGCAGGCCAACACTGAAGCTTTCTTT.

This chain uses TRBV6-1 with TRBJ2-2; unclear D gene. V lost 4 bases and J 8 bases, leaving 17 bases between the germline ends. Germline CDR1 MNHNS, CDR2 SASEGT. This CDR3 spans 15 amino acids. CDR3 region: CASSGVISHGGELFF. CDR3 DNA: TGTGCCAGCAGTGGCGTCATTTCACACGGGGGGGAGCTGTTTTTT.

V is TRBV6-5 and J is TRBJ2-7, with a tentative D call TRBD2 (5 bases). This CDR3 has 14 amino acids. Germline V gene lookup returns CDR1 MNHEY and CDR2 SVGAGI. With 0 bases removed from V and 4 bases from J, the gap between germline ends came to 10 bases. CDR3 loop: CASSYSGPGYEQYF. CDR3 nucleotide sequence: TGTGCCAGCAGTTACTCCGGTCCGGGGTACGAGCAGTACTTC.

CDR3 sequence (DNA): TGTGCCAGCAGCCTAGTGGTAGCGGGTACAGATACGCAGTATTTT. It encodes CASSLVVAGTDTQYF. V usage is TRBV5-4 and J usage is TRBJ2-3; 7 bases fit TRBD2. The V gene's germline CDR1 is SGHNT and CDR2 YYREEE (reference sequence). The CDR3 is made up of 15 amino acids. Trimming at V came to 4 bases and at J to 3 bases, leaving 8 bases not matched to a gene.

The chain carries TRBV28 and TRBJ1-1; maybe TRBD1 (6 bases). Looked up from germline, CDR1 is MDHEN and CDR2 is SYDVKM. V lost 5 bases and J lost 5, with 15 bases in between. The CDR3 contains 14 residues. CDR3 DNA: TGTGCCAGCAGTCCACCGCCGGGACAAACTGAAGCTTTCTTT. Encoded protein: CASSPPPGQTEAFF. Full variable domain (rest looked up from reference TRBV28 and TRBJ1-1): DVKVTQSSRYLVKRTGEKVFLECVQDMDHENMFWYRQDPGLGLRLIYFSYDVKMKEKGDIPEGYSVSREKKERFSLILESASTNQTSMYLCASSPPPGQTEAFFGQGTRLTVV.

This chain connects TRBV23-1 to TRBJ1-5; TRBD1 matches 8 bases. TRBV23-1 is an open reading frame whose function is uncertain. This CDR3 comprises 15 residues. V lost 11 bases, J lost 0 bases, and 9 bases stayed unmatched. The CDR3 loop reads CAGDRGRSSNQPQHF. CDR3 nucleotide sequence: TGCGCCGGTGACAGGGGAAGGAGTAGCAATCAGCCCCAGCATTTT.

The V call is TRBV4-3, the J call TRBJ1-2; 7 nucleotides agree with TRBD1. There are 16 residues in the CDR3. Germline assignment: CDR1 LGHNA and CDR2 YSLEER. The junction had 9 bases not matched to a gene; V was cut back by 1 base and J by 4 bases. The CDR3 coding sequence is TGCGCCAGCAGCCAAGTAAGGGACAGAGCGCTCTATGGCTACACCTTC. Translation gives CASSQVRDRALYGYTF.

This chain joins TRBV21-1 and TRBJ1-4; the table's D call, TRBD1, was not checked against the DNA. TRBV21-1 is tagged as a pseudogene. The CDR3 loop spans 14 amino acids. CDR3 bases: TGTGCCAGCAGCAGGGGGCAGGCTAATGAAAAACTGTTTTTT. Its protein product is CASSRGQANEKLFF.

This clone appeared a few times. CDR3 coding DNA: TGTGCCAGCAGCCTTTACGAGTCGAACACCGGGGAGCTGTTTTTT. It encodes CASSLYESNTGELFF. The chain couples TRBV7-6 to TRBJ2-2; D ambiguous. The V gene's germline CDR1 is SGHVS and CDR2 FNYEAQ. The V end was cut by 5 bases, the J end by 0 bases, with 10 bases between. CDR3 length: 15 amino acids. The full variable domain, its missing parts supplied by reference TRBV7-6 and TRBJ2-2, is GAGVSQSPRYKVTKRGQDVALRCDPISGHVSLYWYRQALGQGPEFLTYFNYEAQQDKSGLPNDRFSAERPEGSISTLTIQRTEQRDSAMYRCASSLYESNTGELFFGEGSRLTVL.

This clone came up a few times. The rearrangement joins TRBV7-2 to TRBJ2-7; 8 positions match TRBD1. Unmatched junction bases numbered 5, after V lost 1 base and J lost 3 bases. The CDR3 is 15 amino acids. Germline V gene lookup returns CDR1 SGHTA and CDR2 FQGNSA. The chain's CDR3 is CASSLGAGGNYEQYF. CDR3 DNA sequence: TGTGCCAGCAGCTTAGGAGCAGGGGGCAACTACGAGCAGTACTTC. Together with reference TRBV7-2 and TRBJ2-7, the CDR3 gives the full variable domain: GAGVSQSPSNKVTEKGKDVELRCDPISGHTALYWYRQSLGQGLEFLIYFQGNSAPDKSGLPSDRFSAERTGGSVSTLTIQRTQQEDSAVYLCASSLGAGGNYEQYFGPGTRLTVT.

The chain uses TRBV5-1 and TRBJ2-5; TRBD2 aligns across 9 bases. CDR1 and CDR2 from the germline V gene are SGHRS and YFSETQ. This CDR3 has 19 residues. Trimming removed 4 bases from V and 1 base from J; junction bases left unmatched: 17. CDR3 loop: CASSQYHYRTSAIQETQYF. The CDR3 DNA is TGCGCCAGCAGCCAATACCACTATCGGACTAGCGCCATCCAAGAGACCCAGTACTTC.

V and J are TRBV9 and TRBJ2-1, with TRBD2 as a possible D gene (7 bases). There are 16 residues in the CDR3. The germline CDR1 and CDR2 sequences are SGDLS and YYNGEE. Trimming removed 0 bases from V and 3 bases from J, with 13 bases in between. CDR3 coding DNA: TGTGCCAGCAGCGTAGGGCCAGCGGGACACTACAATGAGCAGTTCTTC. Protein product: CASSVGPAGHYNEQFF.

The CDR3: CASRGAGEQYF. CDR3 in DNA: TGTGCCAGCAGGGGGGCCGGCGAGCAGTACTTC. The chain is built from TRBV2 and TRBJ2-7; possible D gene TRBD1, 6 bases. With 6 bases removed from V and 6 bases from J, the gap between germline ends came to 9 bases. CDR1 SNHLY and CDR2 FYNNEI come from the germline V gene. CDR3 size: 11 residues.

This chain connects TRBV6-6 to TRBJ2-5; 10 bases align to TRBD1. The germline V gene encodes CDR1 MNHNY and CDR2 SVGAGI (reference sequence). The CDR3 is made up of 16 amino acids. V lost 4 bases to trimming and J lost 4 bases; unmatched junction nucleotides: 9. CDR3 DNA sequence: TGTGCCAGCAGTTCCCCCGACAGGGGGCAACGAGAGACCCAGTACTTC. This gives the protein CASSSPDRGQRETQYF.

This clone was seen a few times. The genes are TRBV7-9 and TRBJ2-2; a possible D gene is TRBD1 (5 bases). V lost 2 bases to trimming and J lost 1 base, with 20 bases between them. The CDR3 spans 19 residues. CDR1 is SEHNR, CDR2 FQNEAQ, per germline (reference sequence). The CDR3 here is CASSLSALVRTLNTGELFF. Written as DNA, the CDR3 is TGTGCCAGCAGCTTATCTGCTTTAGTTCGGACACTGAACACCGGGGAGCTGTTTTTT.

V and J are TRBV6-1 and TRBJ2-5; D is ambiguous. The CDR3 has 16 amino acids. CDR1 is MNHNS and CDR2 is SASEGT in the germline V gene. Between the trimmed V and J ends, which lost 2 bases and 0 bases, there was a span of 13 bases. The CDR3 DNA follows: TGTGCCAGCAGTGAATTCGCGGCTGCCAACCAAGAGACCCAGTACTTC. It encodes CASSEFAAANQETQYF.

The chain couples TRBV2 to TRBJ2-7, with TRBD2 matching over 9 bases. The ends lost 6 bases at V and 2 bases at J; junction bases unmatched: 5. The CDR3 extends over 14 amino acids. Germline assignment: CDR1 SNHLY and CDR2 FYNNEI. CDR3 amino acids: CASRRAGGTYEQYF. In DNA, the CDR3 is TGTGCCAGCAGGAGAGCGGGGGGTACCTACGAGCAGTACTTC.

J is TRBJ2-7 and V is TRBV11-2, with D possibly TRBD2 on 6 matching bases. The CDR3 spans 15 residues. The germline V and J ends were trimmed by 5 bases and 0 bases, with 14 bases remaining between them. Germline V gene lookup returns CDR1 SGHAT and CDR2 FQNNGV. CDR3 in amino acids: CASSRATRTSYEQYF. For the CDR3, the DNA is TGTGCCAGCAGCCGAGCGACTAGAACCTCCTACGAGCAGTACTTC.

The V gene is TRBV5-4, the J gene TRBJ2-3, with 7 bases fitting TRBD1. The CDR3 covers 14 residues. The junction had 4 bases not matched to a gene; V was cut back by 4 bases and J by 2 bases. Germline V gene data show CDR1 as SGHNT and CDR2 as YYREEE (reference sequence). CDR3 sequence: CASSRGPDTDTQYF. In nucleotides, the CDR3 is TGTGCCAGCAGCAGGGGGCCTGACACAGATACGCAGTATTTT.

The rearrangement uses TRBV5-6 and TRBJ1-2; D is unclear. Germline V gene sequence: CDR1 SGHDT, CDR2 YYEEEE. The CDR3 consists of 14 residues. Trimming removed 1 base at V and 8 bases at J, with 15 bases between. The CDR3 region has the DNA TGTGCCAGCAGCTTGCAGCACTCCGGAGGGGGCTACACCTTC. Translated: CASSLQHSGGGYTF.

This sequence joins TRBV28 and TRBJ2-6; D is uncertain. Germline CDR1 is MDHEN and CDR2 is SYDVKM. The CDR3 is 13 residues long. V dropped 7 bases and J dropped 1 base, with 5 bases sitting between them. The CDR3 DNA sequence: TGTGCCAGCATGGAGTCTGGGGCCAACGTCCTGACTTTC. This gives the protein CASMESGANVLTF.

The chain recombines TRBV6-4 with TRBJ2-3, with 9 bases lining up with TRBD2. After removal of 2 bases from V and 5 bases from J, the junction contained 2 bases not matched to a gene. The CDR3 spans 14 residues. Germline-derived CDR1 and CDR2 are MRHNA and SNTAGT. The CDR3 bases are TGTGCCAGCAGTGACGGAGCGGGGGGAGATACGCAGTATTTT. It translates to CASSDGAGGDTQYF.